This T cell receptor (beta chain) was identified during a study of chemoradiotherapy in HPV16-positive cancers. Study-level background: Candidate HPV-specific clones and shared TCR motifs came from a couple of HPV16-positive patients. Whole-study findings and limits: Candidate HPV-specific clones and E7-related TCR motifs grew in tumor during treatment.

Per germline, CDR1 SGHTA and CDR2 FQGNSA. The CDR3 sequence is 15 residues long. V lost 2 bases, J lost 4 bases, and 1 base stayed unmatched. Generated by immunoSEQ multiplex PCR, the TCRdb table keeps only in-frame clones and is missing some. Of fewer than 40,000 clones in the sample, approximately 90% were seen once. Turning to this clone: What it binds is not known.

This specimen consisted of blood, obtained from a patient who underwent chemoradiotherapy. This clonotype originated in a human donor with HPV-associated anogenital cancer. V usage is TRBV7-2 and J usage is TRBJ2-1; 11 bases are shared with TRBD2. CDR3 loop: CASSLRTSGYNEQFF. The CDR3 DNA reads TGTGCCAGCAGCTTAAGGACTAGCGGGTACAATGAGCAGTTCTTC.